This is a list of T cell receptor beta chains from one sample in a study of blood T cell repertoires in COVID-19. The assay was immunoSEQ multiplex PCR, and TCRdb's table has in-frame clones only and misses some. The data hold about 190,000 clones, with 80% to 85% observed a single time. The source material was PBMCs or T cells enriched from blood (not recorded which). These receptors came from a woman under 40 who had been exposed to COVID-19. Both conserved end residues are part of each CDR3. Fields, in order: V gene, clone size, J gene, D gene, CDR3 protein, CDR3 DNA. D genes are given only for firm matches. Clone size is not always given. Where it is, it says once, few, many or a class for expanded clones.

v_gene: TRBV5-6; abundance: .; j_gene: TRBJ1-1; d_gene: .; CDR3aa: CASSLGQFTEAFF; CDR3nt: TGTGCCAGCAGCTTGGGTCAGTTCACTGAAGCTTTCTTT
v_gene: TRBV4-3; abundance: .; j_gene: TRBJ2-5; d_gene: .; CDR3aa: CASSQADYQETQYF; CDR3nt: TGCGCCAGCAGCCAGGCGGACTACCAAGAGACCCAGTACTTC
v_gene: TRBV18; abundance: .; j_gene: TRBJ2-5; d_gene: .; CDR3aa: CASSPSRPHQETQYF; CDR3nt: TGTGCCAGCTCACCCTCTAGGCCCCACCAAGAGACCCAGTACTTC
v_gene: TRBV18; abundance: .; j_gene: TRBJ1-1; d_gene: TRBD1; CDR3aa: CASSPSGGENTEAFF; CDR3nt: TGTGCCAGCTCACCGTCAGGGGGCGAGAACACTGAAGCTTTCTTT
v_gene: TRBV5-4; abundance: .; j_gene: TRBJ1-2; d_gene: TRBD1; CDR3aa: CASSKDRDNYGYTF; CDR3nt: TGTGCCAGCAGCAAGGACAGGGACAACTATGGCTACACCTTC
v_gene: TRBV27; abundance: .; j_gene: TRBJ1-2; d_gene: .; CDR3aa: CASSPRHNRYGYTF; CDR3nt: TGTGCCAGCAGTCCGAGACACAACCGCTATGGCTACACCTTC
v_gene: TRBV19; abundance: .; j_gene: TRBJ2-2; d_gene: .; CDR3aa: CASSHPVLAEAGELFF; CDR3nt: TGTGCCAGTAGTCACCCCGTTTTGGCGGAAGCCGGGGAGCTGTTTTTT
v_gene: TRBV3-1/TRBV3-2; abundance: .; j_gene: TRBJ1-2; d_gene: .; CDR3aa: CASSHPRRKHGYTF; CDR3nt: TGTGCCAGCAGCCACCCCCGGCGGAAGCATGGCTACACCTTC
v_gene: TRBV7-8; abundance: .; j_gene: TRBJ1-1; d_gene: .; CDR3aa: CASSSAQTEAFF; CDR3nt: TGTGCCAGCAGCTCAGCCCAGACTGAAGCTTTCTTT
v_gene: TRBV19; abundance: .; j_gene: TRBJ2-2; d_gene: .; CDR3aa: CASKNGQRLLESTGELFF; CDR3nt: TGTGCCAGTAAGAACGGTCAGCGCCTCCTTGAATCCACCGGGGAGCTGTTTTTT
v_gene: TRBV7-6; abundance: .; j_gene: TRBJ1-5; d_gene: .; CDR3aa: CASSPNSNQPQHF; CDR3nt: TGTGCCAGCAGCCCAAATAGCAATCAGCCCCAGCATTTT
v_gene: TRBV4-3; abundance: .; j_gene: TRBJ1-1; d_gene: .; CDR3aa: CASSQEQNTEAFF; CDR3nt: TGCGCCAGCAGCCAAGAACAGAACACTGAAGCTTTCTTT
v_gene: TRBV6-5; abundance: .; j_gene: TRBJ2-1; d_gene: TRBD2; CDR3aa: CASSPGLAGDRFF; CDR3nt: TGTGCCAGCAGTCCGGGACTAGCGGGGGATCGGTTCTTC
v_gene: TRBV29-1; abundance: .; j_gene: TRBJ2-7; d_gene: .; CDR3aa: CSVFSSYEQYF; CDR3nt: TGCAGCGTTTTTAGCTCCTACGAGCAGTACTTC
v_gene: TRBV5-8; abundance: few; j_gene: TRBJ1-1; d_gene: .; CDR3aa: CASSRARWEWMRNTEAFF; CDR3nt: TGTGCCAGCAGCCGAGCCCGCTGGGAGTGGATGCGGAACACTGAAGCTTTCTTT
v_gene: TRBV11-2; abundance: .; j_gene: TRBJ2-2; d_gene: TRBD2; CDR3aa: CASSHTPGLAGTGELFF; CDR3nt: TGTGCCAGCAGCCATACACCGGGACTAGCGGGTACCGGGGAGCTGTTTTTT
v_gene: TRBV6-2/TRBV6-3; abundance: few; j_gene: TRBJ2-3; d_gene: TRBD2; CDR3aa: CASSRDYADTQYF; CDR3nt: TGTGCCAGCAGTCGGGACTACGCAGATACGCAGTATTTT
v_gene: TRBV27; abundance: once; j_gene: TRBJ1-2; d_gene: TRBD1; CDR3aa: CASSLGGTGPKDF; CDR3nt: TGTGCCAGCAGTTTAGGGGGGACAGGCCCGAAAGACTTC
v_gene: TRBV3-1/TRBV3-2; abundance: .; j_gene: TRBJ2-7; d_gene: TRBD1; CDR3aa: CASSQDRGQGWFEQYF; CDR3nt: TGTGCCAGCAGCCAAGATAGGGGACAGGGATGGTTCGAGCAGTACTTC
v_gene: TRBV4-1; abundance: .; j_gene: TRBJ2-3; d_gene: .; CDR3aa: CASSIRTGTDTQYF; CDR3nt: TGCGCCAGCAGCATTAGGACAGGCACAGATACGCAGTATTTT
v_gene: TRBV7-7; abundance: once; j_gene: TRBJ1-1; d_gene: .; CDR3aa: CASSPLGRGDTEAFF; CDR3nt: TGTGCCAGCAGCCCCTTAGGTCGGGGTGACACTGAAGCTTTCTTT
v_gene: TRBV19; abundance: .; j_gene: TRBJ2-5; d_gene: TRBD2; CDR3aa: CASSFLGGTKETQYF; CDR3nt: TGTGCCAGTAGCTTCCTGGGGGGGACTAAAGAGACCCAGTACTTC
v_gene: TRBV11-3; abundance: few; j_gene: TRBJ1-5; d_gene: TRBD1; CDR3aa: CASSLSTGGNQPQHF; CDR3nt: TGTGCCAGCAGCTTAAGTACAGGGGGCAATCAGCCCCAGCATTTT